Following are 7 T cell receptor beta chains from one sample sequenced in a study of a mutant IDH1 vaccine in newly diagnosed glioma. Generated by immunoSEQ multiplex PCR, the TCRdb table keeps only in-frame clones and is missing some. The repertoire includes about 38,000 clones, approximately 78% of them detected once, and around 5.9% sits in the top ten. Time point meaning: week 5, during vaccination. Vaccination used 300 ug of mutant IDH1 20-mer peptide per dose, with topical imiquimod. These receptors have no identified antigens. The starting material was PBMCs, obtained from a glioma patient whose treatment included an IDH1 peptide vaccine. All receptors come from a man in his forties or fifties with glioma.

The rearrangement joins TRBV6-5 to TRBJ1-1; TRBD1 aligns across 12 bases. The CDR3 is made up of 15 amino acids. Germline V gene data show CDR1 as MNHEY and CDR2 as SVGAGI. After removal of 6 bases from V and 5 bases from J, the junction contained 7 bases not matched to a gene. The CDR3, as DNA: TGTGCCAGCAGCGATACGGGACAGGGGGCGACTGAAGCTTTCTTT. Translation gives CASSDTGQGATEAFF.

The chain uses TRBV7-6 and TRBJ1-5; the D is unclear. With 4 bases removed from V and 5 bases from J, the gap between germline ends came to 6 bases. This CDR3 comprises 12 residues. Germline CDR1 and CDR2: SGHVS and FNYEAQ. In DNA, the CDR3 is TGTGCCAGCAGCTCACCGGATCAGCCCCAGCATTTT. Translating it yields CASSSPDQPQHF.

The chain links TRBV30 to TRBJ1-1; 7 nucleotides align to TRBD1. The germline CDR1 and CDR2 sequences are GTSNPN and SVGIG (reference sequence). Trimming cost V 4 bases and J 1 base; bases outside gene matches: 6. The CDR3 loop spans 14 amino acids. In DNA, the CDR3 is TGTGCCTGGAATAGGGACAGAGAGAACACTGAAGCTTTCTTT. Protein sequence: CAWNRDRENTEAFF.

This clone was counted only a few times. The V call is TRBV29-1, the J call TRBJ1-1, with a tentative D call TRBD1 (6 bases). The CDR3 has 13 amino acids. Trimming cost V 6 bases and J 2 bases, with 13 bases left between them. The germline CDR1 and CDR2 sequences are SQVTM and ANQGSEA. This CDR3 is CSVGAAGNTEAFF. DNA for the CDR3: TGCAGCGTGGGGGCGGCGGGTAACACTGAAGCTTTCTTT. Together with reference TRBV29-1 and TRBJ1-1, the CDR3 gives the full variable domain: SAVISQKPSRDICQRGTSLTIQCQVDSQVTMMFWYRQQPGQSLTLIATANQGSEATYESGFVIDKFPISRPNLTFSTLTVSNMSPEDSSIYLCSVGAAGNTEAFFGQGTRLTVV.

The CDR3: CAWSPQGNTIYF. CDR3 bases: TGTGCCTGGAGTCCCCAAGGAAACACCATATATTTT. This chain joins TRBV30 and TRBJ1-3; D is unclear. V gave up 2 bases and J gave up 4 bases, with 6 bases separating them. The CDR3 loop spans 12 amino acids. Germline V lookup: CDR1 GTSNPN, CDR2 SVGIG (reference sequence).

V usage is TRBV29-1 and J usage is TRBJ2-1; weak D call: TRBD2 (5 bases). The V end lost 6 bases, the J end lost 0 bases, and 15 bases lay between the germline ends. This CDR3 spans 15 amino acids. The germline CDR1 and CDR2 sequences are SQVTM and ANQGSEA. Written as DNA, the CDR3 is TGCAGCGTACCCATAGCGACGGGCTCCTACAATGAGCAGTTCTTC. Residues: CSVPIATGSYNEQFF.

CDR3 in amino acids: CASSARTSGTDTQYF. For the CDR3, the DNA is TGTGCCAGCAGCGCCCGGACTAGCGGCACAGATACGCAGTATTTT. The V and J genes are TRBV9 and TRBJ2-3, with 9 bases identical to TRBD2. V was clipped by 3 bases and J by 1 base; unmatched bases: 3. The CDR3 runs to 15 residues. Germline assignment: CDR1 SGDLS and CDR2 YYNGEE.